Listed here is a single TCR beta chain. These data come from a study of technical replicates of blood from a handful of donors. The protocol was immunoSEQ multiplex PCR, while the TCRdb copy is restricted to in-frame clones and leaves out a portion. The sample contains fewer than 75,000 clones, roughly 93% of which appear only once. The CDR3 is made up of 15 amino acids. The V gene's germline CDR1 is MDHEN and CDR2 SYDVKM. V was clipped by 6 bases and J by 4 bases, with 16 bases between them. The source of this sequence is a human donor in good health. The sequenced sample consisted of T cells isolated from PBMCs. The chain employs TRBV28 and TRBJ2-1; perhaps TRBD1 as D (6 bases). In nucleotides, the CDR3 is TGTGCCAGCAGCAACCGATTAGGACAGTACAATGAGCAGTTCTTC. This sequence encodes CASSNRLGQYNEQFF.